Listed here are 14 T cell receptor beta chains from one sample, sequenced in a study of blood T cells in healthy people across ages. Primers used in a second PCR of roughly 7 to 11 cycles were a sample-barcoded 5' primer and a J-beta primer mix. Each CDR3 protein is one row after TCRdb ran MiXCR on the 5' RACE reads. The sample lists about 670,000 distinct CDR3 sequences, approximately 52% occurring once. Sequencing input: blood. These receptors originate from an elderly woman in good health.

The chain carries TRBV5-1 and TRBJ2-1; no clear D. V was trimmed by 7 bases and J by 8 bases, leaving 19 bases between them. The CDR3 has 14 residues. The germline V gene has CDR1 SGHRS and CDR2 YFSETQ. CDR3 bases: TGCGCCAGCGGCCGTAGTCCCGGTAAGGATGAGCAGTTCTTC. This gives the protein CASGRSPGKDEQFF. Full variable domain (outside the CDR3, taken from reference TRBV5-1 and TRBJ2-1): KAGVTQTPRYLIKTRGQQVTLSCSPISGHRSVSWYQQTPGQGLQFLFEYFSETQRNKGNFPGRFSGRQFSNSRSEMNVSTLELGDSALYLCASGRSPGKDEQFFGPGTRLTVL.

Concerning this clonotype itself: This may be a read error: a much more frequent sequence differs by one nucleotide. The chain carries TRBV20-1 and TRBJ2-5; 11 nucleotides align to TRBD2. The junction had 10 bases not matched to a gene; V was cut back by 6 bases and J by 1 base. The CDR3 runs to 16 residues. Per germline, CDR1 DFQATT and CDR2 SNEGSKA (reference sequence). CDR3 sequence: CSAPKGTSGFQETQYF. CDR3 nucleotides: TGCAGTGCCCCAAAAGGGACTAGCGGCTTCCAAGAGACCCAGTACTTC.

The chain employs TRBV6-5 and TRBJ2-4; D unclear. The tail of the sequence fits TRBJ2-7 better, so the J call may be wrong. This CDR3 spans 11 amino acids. CDR1 MNHEY and CDR2 SVGAGI come from the germline V gene. CDR3 bases: TGTGCCAGCAGTAGCGAGATCGAGCAGTACTTC. It translates to CASSSEIEQYF.

This clonotype was detected only a few times. The chain couples TRBV10-3 to TRBJ1-2; D is uncertain. Between the trimmed V and J ends, which lost 6 bases and 6 bases, there was a span of 29 bases. CDR3 size: 18 residues. Looked up from germline, CDR1 is ENHRY and CDR2 is SYGVKD. The CDR3 is CAISGDGFGSGRKDGYTF. As DNA, the CDR3 is TGTGCCATCAGCGGGGATGGATTTGGATCGGGAAGGAAGGATGGCTACACCTTC.

Regarding this clonotype: It may be a read error: a sequence one base away is much more abundant. V is TRBV5-1 and J is TRBJ2-5, with TRBD1 identical over 7 bases. Trimming removed 4 bases from V and 2 bases from J; junction bases left unmatched: 5. Per the germline V gene, CDR1 is SGHRS and CDR2 is YFSETQ. The CDR3 extends over 14 amino acids. The DNA of the CDR3 is TGCGCCAGCAGCGTGATGGGACAGCAAGAGACCCAGTACTTC. Translation gives CASSVMGQQETQYF.

The rearrangement links TRBV25-1 to TRBJ2-1; D is uncertain. Germline CDR1 reads MGHDK; CDR2 reads SYGVNS. This CDR3 is 13 amino acids long. DNA of the CDR3: TGTGCGAAGAGTCCAGGTGCCTACAATGAGCAGTTCTTC. The encoded protein is CAKSPGAYNEQFF. The full variable domain, in which reference TRBV25-1 and TRBJ2-1 provide the parts outside the CDR3, is EADIYQTPRYLVIGTGKKITLECSQTMGHDKMYWYQQDPGMELHLIHYSYGVNSTEKGDLSSESTVSRIRTEHFPLTLESARPSHTSQYLCAKSPGAYNEQFFGPGTRLTVL.

This chain links TRBV29-1 with TRBJ2-3; TRBD1 or TRBD2 may be the D gene (5 bases each). In germline, CDR1 is SQVTM, CDR2 ANQGSEA. Trimming stripped 7 bases from V and 6 bases from J, with 20 bases between. CDR3 length equals 14 residues. The CDR3 reads CSAARDHPFDTQYF. CDR3 nucleotide sequence: TGCAGCGCTGCTCGGGACCACCCCTTCGATACGCAGTATTTT.

In regard to this clonotype: A read error may be the cause here, since a much bigger clone is one base away. The genes are TRBV7-8 and TRBJ1-5; possible D gene TRBD1, 5 bases. The CDR3 is made up of 13 amino acids. Trimming shortened V by 5 bases and J by 3 bases, and 8 bases separated the two germline ends. Per germline, CDR1 SGHVS and CDR2 FQNEAQ. The CDR3 coding sequence is TGTGCCAGCAGCGTAGGGGCCAATCAGCCCCAGCATTTT. Its translation: CASSVGANQPQHF.

On this clonotype: This could be a read error, since a much larger clone is one nucleotide away. The genes are TRBV3-1 and TRBJ2-3, with D tentatively TRBD2 (5 bases). The V and J ends lost 4 bases and 8 bases respectively, with 25 bases between them. The CDR3 totals 17 residues. Germline V gives CDR1 LGHDT, CDR2 YNNKEL (reference sequence). In DNA form, the CDR3 reads TGTGCCAGCAGCCGCGGGCAAGCACTCCCCGAGGAGGCTACGCAGTATTTT. This encodes CASSRGQALPEEATQYF.

This clonotype was seen more than once but under ten times. This rearrangement joins TRBV11-2 to TRBJ2-2; unclear D gene. CDR1 SGHAT and CDR2 FQNNGV come from the germline V gene. This CDR3 comprises 15 residues. With 3 bases removed from V and 0 bases from J, the gap between germline ends came to 8 bases. Written as DNA, the CDR3 is TGTGCCAGCAGCTTCGCCCAGGCGAACACCGGGGAGCTGTTTTTT. This translates into CASSFAQANTGELFF.

Here the CDR3 reads CASSLVAGPTTEAFF. In DNA form, the CDR3 reads TGTGCCAGCAGCTTAGTGGCAGGGCCGACCACTGAAGCTTTCTTT. The rearrangement joins TRBV7-9 to TRBJ1-1; D perhaps matches TRBD1 (5 bases). The CDR3 is 15 residues long. Per the germline V gene, CDR1 is SEHNR and CDR2 is FQNEAQ (reference sequence). V was trimmed by 1 base and J by 4 bases, leaving 13 bases between them.

As to this clonotype: At one end the junction does not follow the germline gene, possibly because of a read error. The genes are TRBV7-8 and TRBJ2-1; perhaps D is TRBD1 or TRBD2 (5 bases each). From germline, CDR1 is SGHVS and CDR2 FQNEAQ. CDR3 size: 15 residues. The CDR3 is CTSSLRTGPYNEQFF. The CDR3 region has the DNA TGTACCAGCAGCTTACGGACGGGGCCCTACAATGAGCAGTTCTTC.

This clonotype was observed at least ten times. The chain uses TRBV6-2 or TRBV6-3 and TRBJ2-1; perhaps TRBD2 as D (5 bases). The germline V gene encodes CDR1 MNHEY and CDR2 SVGEGT. The ends were cut back, 5 bases at V and 12 bases at J, with 14 bases in the middle. The CDR3 runs to 12 residues. The CDR3 loop reads CASSETPRGQFF. CDR3 DNA sequence: TGTGCCAGCAGTGAGACACCACGGGGGCAGTTCTTC.

Concerning this clonotype: One base away lies a much larger clone, so this may be a sequencing read error. The rearrangement links TRBV6-2 or TRBV6-3 to TRBJ2-7, with D perhaps matching TRBD2 (7 bases). The germline V gene encodes CDR1 MNHEY and CDR2 SVGEGT. The CDR3 extends over 16 amino acids. V shed 2 bases and J shed 5 bases, with 19 bases lying between them. The CDR3 region has the DNA TGTGCCAGCAGTTACACGGCGGGGGCCCTTTCCGACGAGCAGTACTTC. It translates to CASSYTAGALSDEQYF.